Reported below is one TCR beta chain. The time point is: pre-treatment baseline. The sample comes from a study of blood T cell dynamics during melanoma immunotherapy. CDR3 length: 18 amino acids. Germline CDR1 and CDR2: SGHDN and FVKESK. Trimming stripped 0 bases from V and 0 bases from J, with 15 bases between. Repertoires were generated with immunoSEQ multiplex PCR, while TCRdb's copy carries only in-frame clones and drops some. The sample contains tens of thousands of clones, approximately 88% of which appear only once. The material sequenced was blood, taken from a patient treated with checkpoint blockade. The J gene is TRBJ1-5, the V gene TRBV14, with a tentative D call TRBD1 (5 bases). The origin of this receptor is a human donor with melanoma. The DNA of the CDR3 is TGTGCCAGCAGCCAAGACACAGGCGCAGGAGATAGCAATCAGCCCCAGCATTTT. Encoded protein: CASSQDTGAGDSNQPQHF.